The 31 T cell receptor beta chains presented below share a single source sample, sequenced in a study of blood T cell repertoires in COVID-19 (dated by TCRdb to the early 2020s). The library was produced with the immunoSEQ multiplex PCR assay. TCRdb took this table from immuneACCESS and kept in-frame rearrangements with V and J called. Such tables lack part of the clones; where checked against another copy, unresolved V genes explain under half of the gap, and the rest is unexplained. In this sample the table shows about 81,000 clones, about 91% of which occur a single time. Roughly 5% of the sample belongs to the ten largest clones. Sequences were obtained from peripheral blood. The receptors stem from a woman at least 80 years old with acute or convalescent COVID-19.

There are a few counts of this clone. The chain is built from TRBV25-1 and TRBJ2-7; the match to TRBD2 covers 8 bases. V was clipped by 4 bases and J by 2 bases; unmatched bases: 4. The CDR3 runs to 14 residues. Germline CDR1 is MGHDK and CDR2 is SYGVNS. The CDR3 DNA follows: TGTGCCAGCAGTGGAACTAGCGGACCCTACGAGCAGTACTTC. Its protein is CASSGTSGPYEQYF.

The chain carries TRBV4-1 and TRBJ2-6; the D is unclear. Germline CDR1 is MGHRA and CDR2 is YSYEKL. V gave up 2 bases and J gave up 0 bases, with 2 bases separating them. The CDR3 is 14 amino acids. CDR3 in amino acids: CASSQYSGANVLTF. CDR3 DNA sequence: TGCGCCAGCAGCCAATACTCTGGGGCCAACGTCCTGACTTTC.

The chain recombines TRBV29-1 with TRBJ1-4; tentative D call: TRBD1 (5 bases). Germline loops: CDR1 SQVTM, CDR2 ANQGSEA. V was cut by 6 bases and J by 4 bases, with 15 bases left in between. The CDR3 is 14 amino acids. The CDR3 DNA reads TGCAGCGTGTATTACCCTGACAGTAATGAAAAACTGTTTTTT. It specifies CSVYYPDSNEKLFF. The full variable domain, rest sourced from reference TRBV29-1 and TRBJ1-4, is SAVISQKPSRDICQRGTSLTIQCQVDSQVTMMFWYRQQPGQSLTLIATANQGSEATYESGFVIDKFPISRPNLTFSTLTVSNMSPEDSSIYLCSVYYPDSNEKLFFGSGTQLSVL.

CDR3 sequence (DNA): TGTGCCAGCAGCTTAGAGGCTCGCGGCGAGCAGTACTTC. It encodes CASSLEARGEQYF. This rearrangement joins TRBV7-2 to TRBJ2-7; no reliable D call. Germline CDR1 and CDR2: SGHTA and FQGNSA. Trimming removed 1 base from V and 6 bases from J, with 10 bases in between. CDR3 length: 13 residues.

This clone was detected a few times. The chain links TRBV3-1 (or the pseudogene TRBV3-2) to TRBJ2-7; D perhaps matches TRBD1 (6 bases). Per the germline V gene, CDR1 is LGHDT and CDR2 is YNNKEL (reference sequence). There are 13 residues in the CDR3. The germline V and J ends were trimmed by 4 bases and 4 bases, with 11 bases remaining between them. The CDR3 loop is CASSLGASYEQYF. CDR3 in DNA: TGTGCCAGCAGCCTGGGGGCCTCATACGAGCAGTACTTC.

The genes are TRBV10-3 and TRBJ2-3, with 9 positions matching TRBD1. The J segment lost 3 bases and the V segment lost 6 bases, leaving 7 bases of the junction unmatched. The germline gives CDR1 ENHRY, CDR2 SYGVKD. CDR3 length: 15 residues. The DNA of the CDR3 is TGTGCCATCAGGACACAGGGGGCCGGTACAGATACGCAGTATTTT. Translated, it gives CAIRTQGAGTDTQYF.

V usage is TRBV4-3 and J usage is TRBJ1-2; 10 bases align to TRBD1. The germline gives CDR1 LGHNA, CDR2 YSLEER. This CDR3 spans 16 amino acids. Trimming cost V 4 bases and J 3 bases; bases outside gene matches: 8. DNA for the CDR3: TGCGCCAGCAGCCCGACCCGGACAGGGGGTTACTATGGCTACACCTTC. It encodes CASSPTRTGGYYGYTF.

The V gene is TRBV24-1, the J gene TRBJ2-7; D gene ambiguous. Trimming took 8 bases from V and 2 from J, leaving 15 bases between them. CDR1 and CDR2 (germline): KGHDR, SFDVKD. This CDR3 region has 14 residues. Here the CDR3 reads CATILRGATYEQYF. CDR3 DNA sequence: TGTGCCACCATTCTGAGAGGTGCCACCTACGAGCAGTACTTC.

V usage is TRBV11-1 and J usage is TRBJ2-3; TRBD2 aligns across 10 bases. V shed 5 bases, J shed 5 bases, and the junction held 10 bases outside the gene matches. The germline gives CDR1 SGHAT, CDR2 FQDESV (reference sequence). The CDR3 contains 16 residues. The DNA of the CDR3 is TGTGCCAGCAGCCTAGGGGCTAGCGGGGGACGAGATACGCAGTATTTT. It codes for CASSLGASGGRDTQYF.

The chain combines TRBV7-2 with TRBJ2-1; TRBD1 matches 10 bases. V was pared by 4 bases and J by 7 bases, with 7 bases of the junction left unmatched. Germline V gives CDR1 SGHTA, CDR2 FQGNSA. CDR3 length equals 15 residues. The CDR3 protein is CASSSRQGARNEQFF. CDR3 in DNA: TGTGCCAGCAGCTCTCGACAGGGGGCGCGTAATGAGCAGTTCTTC.

This chain uses TRBV7-2 with TRBJ1-5, with 10 bases lining up with TRBD1. CDR3 length equals 16 residues. V gave up 3 bases and J gave up 4 bases; unmatched junction bases: 6. Per the germline V gene, CDR1 is SGHTA and CDR2 is FQGNSA. The CDR3 loop reads CASSLGQGTRNQPQHF. CDR3 coding DNA: TGTGCCAGCAGCTTGGGACAGGGGACGCGGAATCAGCCCCAGCATTTT.

The chain couples TRBV7-9 to TRBJ2-5, with a possible D match to TRBD1 (5 bases). Per germline, CDR1 SEHNR and CDR2 FQNEAQ (reference sequence). This CDR3 is built from 18 residues. Trimming removed 5 bases from V and 0 bases from J, with 22 bases in between. CDR3 bases: TGTGCCAGCAGCATAATTCATGGAACAGGCTTGTACCAAGAGACCCAGTACTTC. Its protein is CASSIIHGTGLYQETQYF.

This rearrangement joins TRBV29-1 to TRBJ2-5; 7 positions match TRBD1. The J segment lost 4 bases and the V segment lost 7 bases, leaving 9 bases of the junction unmatched. CDR3 length: 13 residues. Germline CDR1 SQVTM, CDR2 ANQGSEA. In DNA form, the CDR3 reads TGCAGCGCAAATACAGGGGCAGGAGAGACCCAGTACTTC. Protein product: CSANTGAGETQYF.

This chain's CDR3 is CASSVAPGEGNTIYF. CDR3 DNA: TGTGCCAGCAGCGTAGCCCCAGGGGAAGGAAACACCATATATTTT. The V and J genes are TRBV9 and TRBJ1-3, with D possibly matching TRBD1 (6 bases). Germline V gives CDR1 SGDLS, CDR2 YYNGEE. The CDR3 totals 15 residues. V lost 0 bases and J lost 4, with 11 bases in between.

This chain uses TRBV6-5 with TRBJ1-3; D gene unclear. The CDR3 totals 14 residues. Germline loops: CDR1 MNHEY, CDR2 SVGAGI. V was pared by 7 bases and J by 2 bases, with 12 bases between. This chain's CDR3 is CASMAEVAGNTIYF. The CDR3 region has the DNA TGTGCCAGCATGGCGGAAGTAGCTGGAAACACCATATATTTT.

This clone has just one count. The rearrangement uses TRBV9 and TRBJ1-2, with 7 positions matching TRBD1. V lost 3 bases, J lost 2 bases, and 1 base stayed unmatched. CDR3 length: 13 residues. The germline gives CDR1 SGDLS, CDR2 YYNGEE. The CDR3 nucleotides read TGTGCCAGCAGCGCAGGGGGGAACTATGGCTACACCTTC. Its protein is CASSAGGNYGYTF.

This chain uses TRBV30 with TRBJ1-1, with 9 bases lining up with TRBD1. V dropped 8 bases and J dropped 0; count of bases not matched to a gene: 10. The CDR3 contains 15 residues. Germline-derived CDR1 and CDR2 are GTSNPN and SVGIG (reference sequence). The CDR3 bases are TGTGCCCGGGGGCCGGGGACAGGGCTGAACACTGAAGCTTTCTTT. Amino acids: CARGPGTGLNTEAFF.

The CDR3 DNA reads TGTGCCAGCAGCTTAGAGTGGGGGGTGGGGTACAATGAGCAGTTCTTC. Protein sequence: CASSLEWGVGYNEQFF. The chain employs TRBV7-8 and TRBJ2-1; a weak D match, TRBD2 (6 bases). V lost 1 base, J lost 4 bases, and 14 bases lay in between. Germline loops: CDR1 SGHVS, CDR2 FQNEAQ. The CDR3 contains 16 residues.

This chain links TRBV19 with TRBJ1-2; D is possibly TRBD1 (5 bases). Germline-derived CDR1 and CDR2 are LNHDA and SQIVND (reference sequence). The CDR3 has 12 residues. Trimming stripped 6 bases from V and 4 bases from J, with 9 bases between. The CDR3 protein is CASSWQGYGYTF. DNA for the CDR3: TGTGCCAGTAGCTGGCAGGGCTATGGCTACACCTTC.

The chain is built from TRBV5-1 and TRBJ2-6; 8 nucleotides line up with TRBD1. With V trimmed by 2 bases and J by 0 bases, 7 bases remained unmatched. Per the germline V gene, CDR1 is SGHRS and CDR2 is YFSETQ. The CDR3 length is 18 residues. The CDR3 DNA follows: TGCGCCAGCAGCTTTATCCAGGGGGCAAGCTCTGGGGCCAACGTCCTGACTTTC. Its protein product is CASSFIQGASSGANVLTF.

V usage is TRBV19 and J usage is TRBJ1-2; 9 nucleotides line up with TRBD1. The CDR3 covers 17 residues. Germline assignment: CDR1 LNHDA and CDR2 SQIVND (reference sequence). Trimming cost V 5 bases and J 6 bases; bases outside gene matches: 16. CDR3 sequence (DNA): TGTGCCAGTAGTTCCGGGACAGGGAACCACGGACGTGATGGCTACACCTTC. This codes for CASSSGTGNHGRDGYTF. Based on the CDR3 plus reference TRBV19 and TRBJ1-2, the full variable domain is DGGITQSPKYLFRKEGQNVTLSCEQNLNHDAMYWYRQDPGQGLRLIYYSQIVNDFQKGDIAEGYSVSREKKESFPLTVTSAQKNPTAFYLCASSSGTGNHGRDGYTFGSGTRLTVV.

The chain has TRBV2 and TRBJ1-5; D ambiguous. From germline, CDR1 is SNHLY and CDR2 FYNNEI. CDR3 length: 16 residues. The V end was cut by 5 bases, the J end by 2 bases, with 16 bases between. CDR3 sequence (DNA): TGTGCCAGCAGTTACGAGGGTGTATTACGCAATCAGCCCCAGCATTTT. The encoded protein is CASSYEGVLRNQPQHF.

The genes are TRBV11-1 and TRBJ2-7; D gene unclear. Deletions cut 1 base from V and 0 bases from J, with 13 bases between. The CDR3 runs 16 residues. CDR1 is SGHAT, CDR2 FQDESV, per germline (reference sequence). The CDR3 DNA is TGTGCCAGCAGCTTAGGGGCGAGTAGTACCTCCTACGAGCAGTACTTC. Protein: CASSLGASSTSYEQYF.

This chain uses TRBV7-6 with TRBJ2-1; 10 bases line up with TRBD2. With 5 bases clipped from V and 3 bases from J, the junction kept 10 bases outside the gene matches. This CDR3 is 17 amino acids long. Germline CDR1 reads SGHVS; CDR2 reads FNYEAQ. The CDR3 region is CASSPRPGLAVYNEQFF. Written as DNA, the CDR3 is TGTGCCAGCAGCCCACGGCCCGGACTAGCGGTCTACAATGAGCAGTTCTTC.

The J gene is TRBJ2-1, the V gene TRBV25-1; 9 bases align to TRBD1. The CDR3 sequence is 13 residues long. Germline CDR1 reads MGHDK; CDR2 reads SYGVNS. J lost 12 bases, V lost 6 bases, and 9 bases had no gene match. CDR3 in DNA: TGTGCCAGCAGACAGGGGGCGAAGGATGGGCAGTTCTTC. The encoded protein is CASRQGAKDGQFF.

The J gene is TRBJ2-3, the V gene TRBV5-1; TRBD2 matches at 9 bases. This CDR3 comprises 18 residues. Germline values: CDR1 SGHRS, CDR2 YFSETQ. With V trimmed by 3 bases and J by 1 base, 12 bases remained unmatched. Written as DNA, the CDR3 is TGCGCCAGCAGCTCAGGTCTTAATAGCGGGGGAGGCACAGATACGCAGTATTTT. Protein product: CASSSGLNSGGGTDTQYF.

The chain recombines TRBV7-9 with TRBJ2-5; 7 bases are shared with TRBD2. The trim removed 1 base at V and 1 base at J, leaving 6 bases unmatched. The V gene's germline CDR1 is SEHNR and CDR2 FQNEAQ (reference sequence). CDR3 length: 16 residues. The CDR3 nucleotides read TGTGCCAGCAGCTTAGGGCTAGCGGACCTCCAAGAGACCCAGTACTTC. It codes for CASSLGLADLQETQYF.

V usage is TRBV10-1 and J usage is TRBJ2-1, with 14 bases matching TRBD2. With V trimmed by 2 bases and J by 14 bases, 5 bases remained unmatched. Germline V gene data show CDR1 as WNHNN and CDR2 as SYGVQD (reference sequence). The CDR3 has 14 residues. CDR3 DNA: TGCGCCAGCAGTGAGGGGACTAGCGGGAGACAAAAGTTCTTC. Its translation is CASSEGTSGRQKFF.

The chain uses TRBV4-3 and TRBJ2-1; 8 nucleotides agree with TRBD1. Germline CDR1 is LGHNA and CDR2 is YSLEER. This CDR3 is 15 amino acids long. After removal of 4 bases from V and 2 bases from J, the junction contained 4 bases not matched to a gene. The CDR3, as DNA: TGCGCCAGCAGCCCCGGACAGGGCGCCTACAATGAGCAGTTCTTC. It translates to CASSPGQGAYNEQFF.

The V call is TRBV11-2, the J call TRBJ2-7, with a possible D match to TRBD1 (5 bases). This CDR3 comprises 15 residues. Deletions cut 1 base from V and 2 bases from J, with 12 bases between. Germline-derived CDR1 and CDR2 are SGHAT and FQNNGV. This CDR3 reads CASSLARGWTYEQYF. CDR3 sequence (DNA): TGTGCCAGCAGCTTAGCAAGGGGATGGACCTACGAGCAGTACTTC.

The chain employs TRBV5-8 and TRBJ2-1, with 11 bases aligning to TRBD1. This CDR3 has 16 amino acids. With V trimmed by 0 bases and J by 2 bases, 1 base remained unmatched. Germline lookup yields CDR1 SGHTS and CDR2 YDEGEE. The chain's CDR3 is CASSLGTGGPYNEQFF. The CDR3, as DNA: TGTGCCAGCAGCTTGGGGACAGGGGGCCCCTACAATGAGCAGTTCTTC.